The 28 T cell receptor beta chains given below trace back to one sample, sequenced in a study of blood T cell repertoires in COVID-19. Data came from immunoSEQ multiplex PCR; TCRdb stores just in-frame clones and leaves some out. The table includes 50,000 to 60,000 clones, roughly 80% detected once. Sequenced: peripheral blood. Receptors originate from a man aged 80 or over with COVID-19, enrolled during active disease.

The chain employs TRBV19 and TRBJ2-3; D may be TRBD2 (5 bases). Germline V gene data show CDR1 as LNHDA and CDR2 as SQIVND (reference sequence). Trimming removed 1 base from V and 6 bases from J, with 8 bases in between. The CDR3 runs to 13 residues. CDR3 in DNA: TGTGCCAGTAGTATAGGCCGAGGGGATACGCAGTATTTT. Protein: CASSIGRGDTQYF.

V usage is TRBV15 and J usage is TRBJ2-2; tentatively, D is TRBD2 (6 bases). Trimming shortened V by 1 base and J by 1 base, and 13 bases separated the two germline ends. CDR3 length: 17 residues. CDR1 LNHNV and CDR2 YYDKDF come from the germline V gene (reference sequence). The CDR3 region is CATSRVGGALNTGELFF. CDR3 DNA: TGTGCCACCAGCAGAGTCGGAGGGGCCTTGAACACCGGGGAGCTGTTTTTT. Combining the CDR3 with reference TRBV15 and TRBJ2-2 gives the whole variable domain DAMVIQNPRYQVTQFGKPVTLSCSQTLNHNVMYWYQQKSSQAPKLLFHYYDKDFNNEADTPDNFQSRRPNTSFCFLDIRSPGLGDTAMYLCATSRVGGALNTGELFFGEGSRLTVL.

J is TRBJ1-2 and V is TRBV5-4; D is possibly TRBD1 (6 bases). Germline V lookup: CDR1 SGHNT, CDR2 YYREEE (reference sequence). Trimming removed 3 bases at V and 5 bases at J, with 11 bases between. The CDR3 sequence is 13 residues long. The CDR3 here is CASSSGGLYGYTF. CDR3 sequence (DNA): TGTGCCAGCAGCTCCGGGGGGCTTTATGGCTACACCTTC.

J is TRBJ1-2 and V is TRBV9, with 7 bases fitting TRBD1. The germline V gene has CDR1 SGDLS and CDR2 YYNGEE. The CDR3 spans 14 residues. The V and J ends lost 1 base and 6 bases, in that order; junction bases with no gene match: 6. CDR3 nucleotide sequence: TGTGCCAGCAGCGTAACTGGGACAGAGGATGGCTACACCTTC. Amino acid sequence: CASSVTGTEDGYTF.

The rearrangement uses TRBV7-8 and TRBJ1-5; D perhaps matches TRBD1 (6 bases). Trimming took 5 bases from V and 7 from J, leaving 12 bases between them. The CDR3 is 13 residues long. The V gene's germline CDR1 is SGHVS and CDR2 FQNEAQ. Here the CDR3 DNA reads TGTGCCAGCAGCAACAGGGTGGGGCAGCCCCAGCATTTT. It yields the protein CASSNRVGQPQHF.

This chain joins TRBV5-1 and TRBJ1-4; weak D call: TRBD1 (5 bases). V lost 1 base to trimming and J lost 6 bases, with 7 bases between them. The CDR3 is made up of 13 amino acids. Germline CDR1 is SGHRS and CDR2 is YFSETQ. CDR3 sequence (DNA): TGCGCCAGCAGCTTGACGGGGGATGAAAAACTGTTTTTT. Protein sequence: CASSLTGDEKLFF.

The sample holds a few counts of this clone. The V gene is TRBV18, the J gene TRBJ1-4, with D hard to call. V lost 5 bases and J lost 4, with 11 bases in between. Germline CDR1 and CDR2: KGHSH and LQKENI. The CDR3 contains 14 residues. In nucleotides, the CDR3 is TGTGCCAGCTCATATGTTCGGGGTAATGAAAAACTGTTTTTT. Translating gives CASSYVRGNEKLFF.

The chain combines TRBV6-5 with TRBJ2-7; 9 bases map to TRBD1. V lost 4 bases to trimming and J lost 2 bases; unmatched junction nucleotides: 6. The length of the CDR3 is 15 residues. Germline-derived CDR1 and CDR2 are MNHEY and SVGAGI. The CDR3 loop is CASSSGQGRTYEQYF. In DNA, the CDR3 is TGTGCCAGCAGTTCGGGACAGGGACGGACCTACGAGCAGTACTTC.

CDR3 residues: CASSGAGTGEEKLFF. The CDR3, as DNA: TGCGCCAGCAGTGGAGCGGGGACAGGAGAAGAAAAACTGTTTTTT. The gene calls are TRBV10-2 and TRBJ1-4; 8 nucleotides agree with TRBD1. V was clipped by 4 bases and J by 8 bases; unmatched bases: 9. This CDR3 spans 15 amino acids. The germline V gene encodes CDR1 WSHSY and CDR2 SAAADI.

The chain has TRBV4-3 and TRBJ2-2; 8 nucleotides align to TRBD2. Unmatched junction bases numbered 2, after V lost 0 bases and J lost 2 bases. The CDR3 sequence is 16 residues long. Looked up from germline, CDR1 is LGHNA and CDR2 is YSLEER. CDR3 coding DNA: TGCGCCAGCAGCCAAGAGGGACTAGGCAACACCGGGGAGCTGTTTTTT. Its translation: CASSQEGLGNTGELFF.

This clone was found a few times. V and J are TRBV6-5 and TRBJ1-2; 10 nucleotides match TRBD1. The CDR3 has 15 residues. Trimming at V came to 5 bases and at J to 6 bases, leaving 9 bases not matched to a gene. Germline V lookup: CDR1 MNHEY, CDR2 SVGAGI. The CDR3 reads CASSLLGQGMDGYTF. CDR3 DNA: TGTGCCAGCAGTCTCTTGGGACAGGGGATGGATGGCTACACCTTC.

The chain combines TRBV10-3 with TRBJ1-5; 9 positions agree with TRBD1. Germline V gene sequence: CDR1 ENHRY, CDR2 SYGVKD. CDR3 length: 13 residues. Unmatched junction bases numbered 6, after V lost 10 bases and J lost 5 bases. Here the CDR3 DNA reads TGTGCCAGCAGACAGGGGGACGATCAGCCCCAGCATTTT. Residues: CASRQGDDQPQHF.

This chain links TRBV28 with TRBJ1-2, with D tentatively TRBD1 (5 bases). V gave up 5 bases and J gave up 3 bases, with 10 bases separating them. There are 13 residues in the CDR3. The germline V gene encodes CDR1 MDHEN and CDR2 SYDVKM. The CDR3 protein is CASSMGGYYGYTF. The CDR3 DNA is TGTGCCAGCAGTATGGGGGGGTACTATGGCTACACCTTC.

The J gene is TRBJ1-5, the V gene TRBV7-9, with D tentatively TRBD1 (5 bases). Germline V gives CDR1 SEHNR, CDR2 FQNEAQ (reference sequence). The CDR3 has 13 residues. Trimming cost V 5 bases and J 2 bases, with 7 bases left between them. The CDR3 here is CASSAQGNQPQHF. The CDR3 nucleotides are TGTGCCAGCAGCGCACAGGGCAATCAGCCCCAGCATTTT.

The chain carries TRBV28 and TRBJ2-5; TRBD2 matches at 9 bases. The germline V gene has CDR1 MDHEN and CDR2 SYDVKM. The junction had 36 bases not matched to a gene; V was cut back by 6 bases and J by 7 bases. The CDR3 runs to 23 residues. The CDR3, as DNA: TGTGCCAGCAGCTCCAAATGGAGACCGCCGGGACTAGCCTCCCACTACGCGCAGGGGACCCAGTACTTC. As protein: CASSSKWRPPGLASHYAQGTQYF.

The gene calls are TRBV10-1 and TRBJ2-3; 14 nucleotides align to TRBD2. The CDR3 length is 20 residues. Germline V CDR1 and CDR2: WNHNN, SYGVQD (reference sequence). Trimming at V came to 1 base and at J to 2 bases, leaving 11 bases not matched to a gene. The CDR3 reads CASSEFLRTSGRLDTDTQYF. In DNA, the CDR3 is TGCGCCAGCAGTGAGTTCCTAAGGACTAGCGGGAGGCTCGACACAGATACGCAGTATTTT.

The chain's CDR3 is CATSREDRVYNEQFF. The CDR3 DNA is TGTGCCACCAGCAGAGAGGACAGGGTGTACAATGAGCAGTTCTTC. J is TRBJ2-1 and V is TRBV15; the match to TRBD1 covers 8 bases. The germline gives CDR1 LNHNV, CDR2 YYDKDF (reference sequence). The CDR3 totals 15 residues. J gave up 4 bases and V 0 bases, and 2 bases lay outside the gene matches.

V usage is TRBV6-5 and J usage is TRBJ2-7; 12 bases match TRBD2. This CDR3 comprises 13 residues. V shed 5 bases and J 5 bases; nucleotides not matched to a gene: 1. Germline V gene sequence: CDR1 MNHEY, CDR2 SVGAGI. For the CDR3, the DNA is TGTGCCAGCAGTCGACTAGCGGGGGACGAGCAGTACTTC. Its translation: CASSRLAGDEQYF.

V gene TRBV10-3 combines with J gene TRBJ2-1; 7 bases are a match to TRBD1. Trimming cost V 8 bases and J 9 bases; bases outside gene matches: 4. This CDR3 is 11 amino acids long. Germline CDR1 reads ENHRY; CDR2 reads SYGVKD. CDR3 sequence reads: CAIDRVGEQFF. The CDR3 DNA reads TGTGCCATCGACAGGGTGGGTGAGCAGTTCTTC.

The chain uses TRBV5-3 and TRBJ2-1; D is possibly TRBD2 (6 bases). TRBV5-3 is marked as an open reading frame, function uncertain. Trimming left V 6 bases short and J 0 bases short, with 16 bases between. The CDR3 spans 16 residues. DNA of the CDR3: TGTGCCAGAACGACCGAGATAGCGGACTCCTACAATGAGCAGTTCTTC. Its protein product is CARTTEIADSYNEQFF.

The chain links TRBV7-2 to TRBJ2-5, with D tentatively TRBD1 (6 bases). In germline, CDR1 is SGHTA, CDR2 FQGNSA. The CDR3 extends over 15 amino acids. Trimming shortened V by 3 bases and J by 5 bases, and 16 bases separated the two germline ends. CDR3 amino acids: CASSFYRAEEETQYF. As DNA, the CDR3 is TGTGCCAGCAGCTTTTACAGGGCCGAGGAGGAGACCCAGTACTTC.

The table lists this clone with a count of one. This chain links TRBV14 with TRBJ2-2, with a possible D match to TRBD1 (6 bases). This CDR3 has 16 residues. The V end was cut by 5 bases, the J end by 2 bases, with 15 bases between. Germline V gives CDR1 SGHDN, CDR2 FVKESK. The CDR3 region has the DNA TGTGCCAGCAGCATGCGAACAGGGAGAAACACCGGGGAGCTGTTTTTT. This translates into CASSMRTGRNTGELFF.

The V gene is TRBV10-3, the J gene TRBJ1-5, with D maybe TRBD1 (5 bases). The CDR3 extends over 19 amino acids. Germline CDR1 and CDR2: ENHRY and SYGVKD. The V gene lost 0 bases and the J gene lost 0 bases, with 18 bases spanning the gap. The CDR3 spells CAISESRGGGPFSNQPQHF. As DNA, the CDR3 is TGTGCCATCAGTGAGTCGAGGGGCGGGGGACCCTTTAGCAATCAGCCCCAGCATTTT.

This rearrangement joins TRBV5-4 to TRBJ1-2, with TRBD1 matching 11 bases. CDR3 length equals 17 residues. J gave up 2 bases and V 4 bases, and 10 bases lay outside the gene matches. Germline lookup yields CDR1 SGHNT and CDR2 YYREEE (reference sequence). The CDR3 DNA is TGTGCCAGCAGCCTTGGGGGGACAGGGGGTTTAAACTATGGCTACACCTTC. This encodes CASSLGGTGGLNYGYTF.

The rearrangement joins TRBV18 to TRBJ1-5; no clear D gene. There are 14 residues in the CDR3. CDR1 and CDR2 from the germline V gene are KGHSH and LQKENI. V lost 4 bases and J 5 bases, leaving 12 bases between the germline ends. The CDR3 sequence: CASSQQTQDQPQHF. As DNA, the CDR3 is TGTGCCAGCTCACAACAAACCCAGGATCAGCCCCAGCATTTT.

The chain employs TRBV2 and TRBJ1-1; 9 nucleotides line up with TRBD1. The junction had 12 bases not matched to a gene; V was cut back by 7 bases and J by 6 bases. CDR3 length: 15 residues. Germline values: CDR1 SNHLY, CDR2 FYNNEI. The chain's CDR3 is CASTGTGRQTSEAFF. The CDR3, as DNA: TGTGCCAGCACCGGGACAGGGAGGCAAACCTCTGAAGCTTTCTTT.

V gene TRBV5-1 combines with J gene TRBJ2-5, with D possibly TRBD2 on 6 matching bases. This CDR3 is built from 15 residues. Germline lookup yields CDR1 SGHRS and CDR2 YFSETQ. V was clipped by 0 bases and J by 1 base, with 10 bases between them. The CDR3 DNA reads TGCGCCAGCAGCTTGGCCGGGGGAGGCCAAGAGACCCAGTACTTC. Encoded protein: CASSLAGGGQETQYF.

The J gene is TRBJ2-5, the V gene TRBV2; 9 bases align to TRBD2. The CDR3 is made up of 14 amino acids. The V segment lost 5 bases and the J segment 3 bases; nucleotides outside the gene matches: 4. CDR1 is SNHLY, CDR2 FYNNEI, per germline. Here the CDR3 reads CASSPSGAKETQYF. CDR3 sequence (DNA): TGTGCCAGCAGTCCTAGCGGGGCAAAAGAGACCCAGTACTTC.